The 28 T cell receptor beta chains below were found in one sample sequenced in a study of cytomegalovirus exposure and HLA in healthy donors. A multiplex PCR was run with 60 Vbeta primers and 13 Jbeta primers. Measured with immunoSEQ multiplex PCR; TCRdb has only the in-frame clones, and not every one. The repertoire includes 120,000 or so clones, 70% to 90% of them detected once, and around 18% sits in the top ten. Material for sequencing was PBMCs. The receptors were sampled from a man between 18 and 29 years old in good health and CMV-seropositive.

CDR3 DNA: TGTGCCAGCAGTAGGGACAGCCACCCCGGGCAGTACTTC. Protein: CASSRDSHPGQYF. This rearrangement joins TRBV6-6 to TRBJ2-5; 7 bases agree with TRBD1. Losses at the gene ends were 5 bases for V and 11 bases for J; bases not matched to a gene: 11. Germline V CDR1 and CDR2: MNHNY, SVGAGI (reference sequence). The CDR3 length is 13 residues.

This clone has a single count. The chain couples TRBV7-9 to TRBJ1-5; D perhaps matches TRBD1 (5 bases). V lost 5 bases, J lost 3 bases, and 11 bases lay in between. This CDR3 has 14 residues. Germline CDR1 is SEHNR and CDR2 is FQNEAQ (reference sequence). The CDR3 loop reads CASSAGGFNQPQHF. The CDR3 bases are TGTGCCAGCAGCGCGGGGGGGTTCAATCAGCCCCAGCATTTT.

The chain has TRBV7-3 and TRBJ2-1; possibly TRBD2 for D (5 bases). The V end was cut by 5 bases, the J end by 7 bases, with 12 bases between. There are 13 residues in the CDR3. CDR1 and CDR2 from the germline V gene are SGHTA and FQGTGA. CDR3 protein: CASSPVSGNEQFF. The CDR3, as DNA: TGTGCCAGCAGCCCCGTCTCGGGGAATGAGCAGTTCTTC.

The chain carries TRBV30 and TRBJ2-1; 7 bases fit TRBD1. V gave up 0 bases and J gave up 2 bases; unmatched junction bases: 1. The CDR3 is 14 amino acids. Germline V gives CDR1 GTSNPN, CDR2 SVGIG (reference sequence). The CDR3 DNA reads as TGTGCCTGGAGTGTCGGGACAGCCTACAATGAGCAGTTCTTC. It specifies CAWSVGTAYNEQFF.

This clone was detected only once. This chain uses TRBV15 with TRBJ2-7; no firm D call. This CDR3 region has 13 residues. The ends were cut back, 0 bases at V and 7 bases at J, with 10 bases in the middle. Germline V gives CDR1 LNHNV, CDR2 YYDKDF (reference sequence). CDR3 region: CATSREPIYEQYF. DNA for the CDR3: TGTGCCACCAGCAGAGAACCAATCTATGAGCAGTACTTC.

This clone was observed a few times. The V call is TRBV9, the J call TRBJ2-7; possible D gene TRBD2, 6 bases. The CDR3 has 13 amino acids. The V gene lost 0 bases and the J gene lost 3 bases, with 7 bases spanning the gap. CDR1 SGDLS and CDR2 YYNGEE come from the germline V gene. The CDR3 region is CASSVGGDYEQYF. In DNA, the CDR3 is TGTGCCAGCAGCGTAGGGGGGGACTACGAGCAGTACTTC.

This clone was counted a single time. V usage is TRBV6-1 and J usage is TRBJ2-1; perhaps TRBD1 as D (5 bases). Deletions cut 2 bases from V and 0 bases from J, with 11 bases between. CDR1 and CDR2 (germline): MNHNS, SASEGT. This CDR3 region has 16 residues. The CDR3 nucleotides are TGTGCCAGCAGTGAAAATCAGGGAAACTCCTACAATGAGCAGTTCTTC. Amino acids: CASSENQGNSYNEQFF.

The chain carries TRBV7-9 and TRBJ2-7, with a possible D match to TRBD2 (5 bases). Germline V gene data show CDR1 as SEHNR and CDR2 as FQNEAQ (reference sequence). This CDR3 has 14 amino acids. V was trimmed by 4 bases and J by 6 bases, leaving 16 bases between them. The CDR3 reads CASSSDWRASEQYF. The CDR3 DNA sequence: TGTGCCAGCAGCTCGGACTGGCGCGCATCCGAGCAGTACTTC.

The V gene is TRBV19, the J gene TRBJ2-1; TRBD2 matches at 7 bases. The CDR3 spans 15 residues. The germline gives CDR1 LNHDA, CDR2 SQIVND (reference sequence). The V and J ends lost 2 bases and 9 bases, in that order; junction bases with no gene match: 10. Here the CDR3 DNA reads TGTGCCAGTAGTATAAAATTCGGGGGGTTGTTTGAGCAGTTCTTC. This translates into CASSIKFGGLFEQFF.

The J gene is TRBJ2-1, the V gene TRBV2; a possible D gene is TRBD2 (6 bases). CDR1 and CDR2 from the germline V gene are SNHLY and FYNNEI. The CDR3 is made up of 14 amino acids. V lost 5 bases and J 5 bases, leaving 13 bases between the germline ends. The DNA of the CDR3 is TGTGCCAGCAGTCCCGAATGGGGGGACAATGAGCAGTTCTTC. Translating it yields CASSPEWGDNEQFF.

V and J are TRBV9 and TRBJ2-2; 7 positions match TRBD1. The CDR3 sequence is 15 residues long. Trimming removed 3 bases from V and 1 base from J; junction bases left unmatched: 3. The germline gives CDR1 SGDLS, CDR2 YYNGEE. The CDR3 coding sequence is TGTGCCAGCAGCGGACGACAGGGGAACACCGGGGAGCTGTTTTTT. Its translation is CASSGRQGNTGELFF.

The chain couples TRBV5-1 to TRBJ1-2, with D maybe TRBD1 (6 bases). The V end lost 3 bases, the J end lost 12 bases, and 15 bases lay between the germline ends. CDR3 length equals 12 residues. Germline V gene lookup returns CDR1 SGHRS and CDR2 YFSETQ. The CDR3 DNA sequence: TGCGCCAGCAGCTCGGACAGTGACAGAAACACCTTC. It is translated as CASSSDSDRNTF.

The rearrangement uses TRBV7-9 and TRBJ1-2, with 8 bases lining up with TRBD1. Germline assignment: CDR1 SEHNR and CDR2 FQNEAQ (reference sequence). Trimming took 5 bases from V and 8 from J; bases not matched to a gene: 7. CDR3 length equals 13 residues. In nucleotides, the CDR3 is TGTGCCAGCAGCCGACAGGGGAAAAAGGGCTACACCTTC. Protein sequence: CASSRQGKKGYTF.

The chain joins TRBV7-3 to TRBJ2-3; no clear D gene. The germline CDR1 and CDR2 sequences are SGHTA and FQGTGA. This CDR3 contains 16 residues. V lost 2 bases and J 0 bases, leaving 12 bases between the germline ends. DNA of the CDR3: TGTGCCAGCAGCTTAGGATTCGGGTCTAGCACAGATACGCAGTATTTT. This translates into CASSLGFGSSTDTQYF. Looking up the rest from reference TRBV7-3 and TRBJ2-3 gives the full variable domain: GAGVSQTPSNKVTEKGKYVELRCDPISGHTALYWYRQSLGQGPEFLIYFQGTGAADDSGLPNDRFFAVRPEGSVSTLKIQRTERGDSAVYLCASSLGFGSSTDTQYFGPGTRLTVL.

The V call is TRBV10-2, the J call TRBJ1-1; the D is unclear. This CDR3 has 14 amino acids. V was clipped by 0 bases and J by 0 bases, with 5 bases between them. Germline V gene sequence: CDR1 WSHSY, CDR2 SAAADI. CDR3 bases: TGCGCCAGCAGTGAGTCTACAGTGAACACTGAAGCTTTCTTT. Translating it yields CASSESTVNTEAFF.

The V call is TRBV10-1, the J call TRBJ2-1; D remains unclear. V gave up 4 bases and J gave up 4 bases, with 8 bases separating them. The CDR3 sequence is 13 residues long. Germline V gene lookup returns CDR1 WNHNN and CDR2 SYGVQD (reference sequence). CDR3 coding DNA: TGCGCCAGCAGTGGAAGCAATTACAATGAGCAGTTCTTC. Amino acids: CASSGSNYNEQFF.

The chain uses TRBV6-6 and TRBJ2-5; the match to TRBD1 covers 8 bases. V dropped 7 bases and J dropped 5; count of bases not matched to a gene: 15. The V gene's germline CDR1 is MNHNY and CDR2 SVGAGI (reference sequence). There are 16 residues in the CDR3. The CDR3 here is CASKTGQGKIYETQYF. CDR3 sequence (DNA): TGTGCCAGCAAGACCGGACAGGGTAAAATCTACGAGACCCAGTACTTC.

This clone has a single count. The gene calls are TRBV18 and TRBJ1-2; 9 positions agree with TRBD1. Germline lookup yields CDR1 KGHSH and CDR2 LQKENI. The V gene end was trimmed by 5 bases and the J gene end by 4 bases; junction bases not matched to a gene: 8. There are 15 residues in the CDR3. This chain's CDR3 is CASSSQGAYAYGYTF. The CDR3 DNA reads TGTGCCAGCTCATCACAGGGGGCATATGCCTATGGCTACACCTTC.

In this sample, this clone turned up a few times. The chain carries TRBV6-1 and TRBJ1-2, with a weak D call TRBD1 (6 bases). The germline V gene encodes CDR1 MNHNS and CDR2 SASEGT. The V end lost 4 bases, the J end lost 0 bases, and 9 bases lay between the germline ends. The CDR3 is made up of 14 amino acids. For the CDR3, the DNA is TGTGCCAGCAGTGCGGGACACGCTAACTATGGCTACACCTTC. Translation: CASSAGHANYGYTF.

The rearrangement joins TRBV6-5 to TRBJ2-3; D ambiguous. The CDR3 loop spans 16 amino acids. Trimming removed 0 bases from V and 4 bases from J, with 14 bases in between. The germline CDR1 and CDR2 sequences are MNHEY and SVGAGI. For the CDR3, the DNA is TGTGCCAGCAGTTACTCGAGTACTCAGGTTCCAGATACGCAGTATTTT. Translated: CASSYSSTQVPDTQYF.

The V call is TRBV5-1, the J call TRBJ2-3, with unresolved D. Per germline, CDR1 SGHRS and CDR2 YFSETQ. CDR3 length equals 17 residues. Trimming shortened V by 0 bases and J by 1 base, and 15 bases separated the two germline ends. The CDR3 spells CASSLATTNFGTDTQYF. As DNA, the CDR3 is TGCGCCAGCAGCTTGGCGACGACAAATTTCGGCACAGATACGCAGTATTTT.

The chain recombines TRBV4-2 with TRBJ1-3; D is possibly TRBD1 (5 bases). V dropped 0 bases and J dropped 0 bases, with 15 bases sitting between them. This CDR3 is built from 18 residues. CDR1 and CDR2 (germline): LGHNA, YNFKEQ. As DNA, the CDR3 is TGTGCCAGCAGCCAAGACGAGGGGTGGGGACTCTCTGGAAACACCATATATTTT. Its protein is CASSQDEGWGLSGNTIYF.

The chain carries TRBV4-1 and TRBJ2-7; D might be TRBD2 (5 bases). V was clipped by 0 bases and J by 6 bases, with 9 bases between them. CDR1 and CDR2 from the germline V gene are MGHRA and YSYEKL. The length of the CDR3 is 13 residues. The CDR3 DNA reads TGCGCCAGCAGCCAAGATTTGGCGGGCGAGCAGTACTTC. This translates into CASSQDLAGEQYF.

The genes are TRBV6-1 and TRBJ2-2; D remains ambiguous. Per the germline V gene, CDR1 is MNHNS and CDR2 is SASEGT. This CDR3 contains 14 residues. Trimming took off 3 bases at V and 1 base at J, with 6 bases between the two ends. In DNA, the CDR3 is TGTGCCAGCAGTGAGTTGCGGAACACCGGGGAGCTGTTTTTT. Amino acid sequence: CASSELRNTGELFF.

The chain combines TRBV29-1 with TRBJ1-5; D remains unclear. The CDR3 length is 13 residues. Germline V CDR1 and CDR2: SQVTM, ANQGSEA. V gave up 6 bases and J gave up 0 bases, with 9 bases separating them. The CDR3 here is CSVGEDSNQPQHF. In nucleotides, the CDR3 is TGCAGCGTGGGTGAGGATAGCAATCAGCCCCAGCATTTT.

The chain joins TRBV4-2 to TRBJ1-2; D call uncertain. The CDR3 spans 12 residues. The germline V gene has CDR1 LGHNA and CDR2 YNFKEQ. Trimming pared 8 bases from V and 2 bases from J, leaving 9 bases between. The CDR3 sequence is CASHNLNYGYTF. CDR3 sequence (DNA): TGTGCCAGCCACAATCTCAACTATGGCTACACCTTC.

The CDR3 DNA reads as TGTGCCAGCGGATCCCCGGGGGGACGGTACTTC. Residues: CASGSPGGRYF. The chain links TRBV6-5 to TRBJ2-7, with 7 bases that match TRBD2. The CDR3 length is 11 residues. Germline assignment: CDR1 MNHEY and CDR2 SVGAGI. Trimming took 8 bases from V and 12 from J; bases not matched to a gene: 10.

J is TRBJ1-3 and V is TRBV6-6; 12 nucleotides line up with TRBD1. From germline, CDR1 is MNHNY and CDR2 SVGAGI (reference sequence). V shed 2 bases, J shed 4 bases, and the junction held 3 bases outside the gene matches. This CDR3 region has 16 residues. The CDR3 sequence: CASSYPGTGGGNTIYF. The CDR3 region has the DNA TGTGCCAGCAGTTACCCGGGGACAGGGGGCGGAAACACCATATATTTT.